The 13 T cell receptor beta chains below were found in one sample sequenced in a study of blood T cell repertoires in COVID-19. Profiling relied on immunoSEQ multiplex PCR, and the TCRdb table lists in-frame clones only, not all of them. Counted here are about 280,000 clones, 85% occurring once; the ten biggest clones make up 2% to 3%. Sample: PBMCs or T cells enriched from blood (not recorded which). All receptors derive from a woman aged 45 to 65 who had recovered from COVID-19.

This chain links TRBV5-6 with TRBJ1-5; D is unclear. The germline V gene encodes CDR1 SGHDT and CDR2 YYEEEE. V shed 7 bases and J shed 5 bases, with 19 bases lying between them. This CDR3 contains 15 residues. The CDR3 bases are TGTGCCAGCGACCGGGTCCAGCTAGAGGATCAGCCCCAGCATTTT. Translated, it gives CASDRVQLEDQPQHF.

The chain employs TRBV3-1 (or the pseudogene TRBV3-2) and TRBJ1-1; 11 nucleotides match TRBD1. The J segment lost 4 bases and the V segment lost 1 base, leaving 2 bases of the junction unmatched. The CDR3 covers 15 residues. The germline V gene encodes CDR1 LGHDT and CDR2 YNNKEL (reference sequence). The CDR3 DNA sequence: TGTGCCAGCAGCCAAGGGGACAGGGGGGGCACTGAAGCTTTCTTT. Encoded protein: CASSQGDRGGTEAFF.

The chain combines TRBV28 with TRBJ1-6, with D tentatively TRBD1 (5 bases). Germline V CDR1 and CDR2: MDHEN, SYDVKM. CDR3 length equals 14 residues. Trimming stripped 5 bases from V and 6 bases from J, with 11 bases between. The CDR3 sequence is CASSNGQPNSPLHF. The CDR3 coding sequence is TGTGCCAGCAGTAACGGACAACCTAATTCACCCCTCCACTTT.

V and J are TRBV30 and TRBJ2-7, with TRBD1 as a possible D gene (5 bases). Trimming took off 1 base at V and 2 bases at J, with 9 bases between the two ends. The CDR3 loop spans 13 amino acids. Germline-derived CDR1 and CDR2 are GTSNPN and SVGIG (reference sequence). CDR3 protein: CAWSAGFPYEQYF. In DNA form, the CDR3 reads TGTGCCTGGAGTGCAGGGTTTCCCTACGAGCAGTACTTC.

The rearrangement joins TRBV28 to TRBJ1-1; D gene ambiguous. The CDR3 has 11 residues. Germline CDR1 is MDHEN and CDR2 is SYDVKM. With 7 bases removed from V and 4 bases from J, the gap between germline ends came to 7 bases. The CDR3 coding sequence is TGTGCCAGCACCCAGGCCACTGAAGCTTTCTTT. This codes for CASTQATEAFF.

The rearrangement uses TRBV10-3 and TRBJ2-3; TRBD2 matches 13 bases. The CDR3 contains 16 residues. Germline-derived CDR1 and CDR2 are ENHRY and SYGVKD. V shed 5 bases and J 1 base; nucleotides not matched to a gene: 3. Written as DNA, the CDR3 is TGTGCCATCAGTATGGGGACTAGCGGGGGCACAGATACGCAGTATTTT. This gives the protein CAISMGTSGGTDTQYF.

The V and J genes are TRBV18 and TRBJ1-3; D call uncertain. There are 13 residues in the CDR3. Trimming removed 7 bases at V and 0 bases at J, with 7 bases between. Germline CDR1 KGHSH, CDR2 LQKENI. CDR3 nucleotides: TGTGCCAGCTTTGCAGGCTCTGGAAACACCATATATTTT. Translation gives CASFAGSGNTIYF.

Only a few counts were recorded for this clone. This sequence joins TRBV28 and TRBJ1-5; possibly TRBD1 for D (6 bases). The V gene's germline CDR1 is MDHEN and CDR2 SYDVKM. Trimming cost V 5 bases and J 9 bases, with 20 bases left between them. There are 15 residues in the CDR3. In nucleotides, the CDR3 is TGTGCCAGCAGTCAACAACAGGGTCCCGGCGGGCCCCAGCATTTT. The encoded protein is CASSQQQGPGGPQHF.

The chain uses TRBV4-1 and TRBJ2-5, with D perhaps matching TRBD2 (5 bases). This CDR3 has 15 residues. Germline assignment: CDR1 MGHRA and CDR2 YSYEKL. V was shortened by 4 bases and J by 5 bases, with 17 bases between the two germline ends. CDR3 bases: TGCGCCAGCAGCCTACTTGGGAGATCTGGGGAGACCCAGTACTTC. Translated: CASSLLGRSGETQYF.

This rearrangement joins TRBV2 to TRBJ2-7; 7 bases match TRBD2. Germline CDR1 reads SNHLY; CDR2 reads FYNNEI. This CDR3 spans 16 amino acids. V was pared by 6 bases and J by 5 bases, with 16 bases of the junction left unmatched. The CDR3 bases are TGTGCCAGCAGGGGCCGGGGCGGGAGATCGAGGGACGAGCAGTACTTC. It is translated as CASRGRGGRSRDEQYF.

This chain uses TRBV5-1 with TRBJ1-1, with 10 positions matching TRBD1. J gave up 8 bases and V 2 bases, and 12 bases lay outside the gene matches. Germline V lookup: CDR1 SGHRS, CDR2 YFSETQ. This CDR3 contains 16 residues. Here the CDR3 reads CASSLTGTGAPVEAFF. For the CDR3, the DNA is TGCGCCAGCAGCTTAACCGGGACAGGGGCGCCGGTCGAAGCTTTCTTT.

This clone has a handful of counts. This chain connects TRBV5-1 to TRBJ1-2; D is possibly TRBD1 (5 bases). This CDR3 is 14 amino acids long. V lost 4 bases to trimming and J lost 4 bases, with 14 bases between them. Germline lookup yields CDR1 SGHRS and CDR2 YFSETQ. The CDR3 DNA follows: TGCGCCAGCAGCACGGACACTATGATCTATGGCTACACCTTC. This gives the protein CASSTDTMIYGYTF.

The J gene is TRBJ1-3, the V gene TRBV6-4; weak D call: TRBD1 (6 bases). The CDR3 has 15 amino acids. The germline CDR1 and CDR2 sequences are MRHNA and SNTAGT. V lost 3 bases to trimming and J lost 0 bases, with 9 bases between them. In DNA, the CDR3 is TGTGCCAGCAGTGAAGGGGGTTCCTCTGGAAACACCATATATTTT. The encoded protein is CASSEGGSSGNTIYF.